Listed below are T cell receptor beta chains from one sample, sequenced in a study of somatic mutations in cytotoxic T cells in rheumatoid arthritis. Repertoires were generated with immunoSEQ multiplex PCR, while TCRdb's copy carries only in-frame clones and drops some. The sample lists 20,000 or so clones; roughly 82% were seen once. The sample consisted of CD8+ T cells sorted from blood. The receptors shown here come from a woman aged 45-65 years in good health. The CDR3 runs from the conserved cysteine through the conserved F or W. Fields, in order: V gene, J gene, D gene, clone size, CDR3 protein, CDR3 DNA. D genes are given only for firm matches. For some rows the clone size is stated as once, few or many, or as a class when expanded; others skip it.

TRBV19	TRBJ1-5	.	.	CASSTGNQPQHF	TGTGCCAGTAGTACAGGGAATCAGCCCCAGCATTTT
TRBV13	TRBJ2-1	.	.	CASSLGQGPYNEQFF	TGTGCCAGCAGCTTAGGTCAGGGCCCCTACAATGAGCAGTTCTTC
TRBV25-1	TRBJ1-2	.	few	CAAAGDPRGYTF	TGTGCCGCAGCAGGGGATCCGCGTGGCTACACCTTC
TRBV4-3	TRBJ1-3	.	.	CASSQFRQDVPVDSGNTIYF	TGCGCCAGCAGCCAATTCCGACAGGACGTTCCTGTTGACTCTGGAAACACCATATATTTT
TRBV5-1	TRBJ1-1	.	few	CASSWTREDTEAFF	TGCGCCAGCAGCTGGACCCGGGAGGACACTGAAGCTTTCTTT
TRBV30	TRBJ2-5	.	.	CAWSGTMGETQYF	TGTGCCTGGAGTGGAACTATGGGGGAGACCCAGTACTTC
TRBV7-9	TRBJ2-7	TRBD1	.	CASSRQGAVEQYF	TGTGCCAGCAGCCGACAGGGGGCGGTCGAGCAGTACTTC
TRBV28	TRBJ2-7	TRBD1	.	CASSHRDRGFYEQYF	TGTGCCAGCAGCCACCGGGACAGGGGGTTCTACGAGCAGTACTTC
TRBV2	TRBJ2-1	TRBD2	.	CATSMTSGRAHVYNEQFF	TGTGCCACCTCCATGACTAGCGGGAGGGCCCATGTTTACAATGAGCAGTTCTTC
TRBV5-6	TRBJ1-2	.	.	CASREWGTNYGYTF	TGTGCCAGCAGGGAATGGGGTACCAACTATGGCTACACCTTC
TRBV2	TRBJ2-7	.	.	CASYETGEEQYF	TGTGCCAGCTATGAGACAGGCGAGGAGCAGTACTTC
TRBV9	TRBJ1-2	.	.	CASSSGVRNFHGYTF	TGTGCCAGCAGCTCCGGCGTTAGAAATTTCCATGGCTACACCTTC
TRBV15	TRBJ2-7	.	.	CATSPGLADEQYF	TGTGCCACCAGCCCTGGGCTAGCCGACGAGCAGTACTTC
TRBV6-1	TRBJ1-2	.	.	CASSMGGGYGYTF	TGTGCCAGCAGTATGGGGGGGGGCTATGGCTACACCTTC
TRBV30	TRBJ2-1	.	.	CAWRGWANEQFF	TGTGCCTGGAGGGGATGGGCCAATGAGCAGTTCTTC
TRBV5-6	TRBJ1-4	.	.	CASSQGANEKLFF	TGTGCCAGCAGCCAGGGTGCTAATGAAAAACTGTTTTTT
TRBV28	TRBJ2-1	.	.	CASSLGSGNEQFF	TGTGCCAGCAGTTTAGGGTCAGGCAATGAGCAGTTCTTC
TRBV29-1	TRBJ1-1	.	.	CSVPGGMNTEAFF	TGCAGCGTTCCGGGCGGCATGAACACTGAAGCTTTCTTT
TRBV12-5	TRBJ2-7	.	.	CASGSHPMDEQYF	TGTGCTAGTGGTTCGCACCCAATGGACGAGCAGTACTTC
TRBV9	TRBJ2-3	.	.	CASSVYTSTDTQYF	TGTGCCAGCAGCGTATACACGAGCACAGATACGCAGTATTTT
TRBV5-5	TRBJ1-5	.	.	CASSYRAEGVNQPQHF	TGTGCCAGCAGCTACCGGGCCGAGGGTGTCAATCAGCCCCAGCATTTT
TRBV9	TRBJ2-3	.	.	CASSVSGHLTDTQYF	TGTGCCAGCAGCGTATCGGGACACCTCACAGATACGCAGTATTTT
TRBV9	TRBJ1-1	.	.	CASSAREGGTEAFF	TGTGCCAGCAGCGCGAGGGAAGGTGGTACTGAAGCTTTCTTT
TRBV7-3	TRBJ2-4	.	few	CASRSHPLGDSPNIQYF	TGTGCCAGCAGGTCCCACCCCCTGGGGGACTCACCAAACATTCAGTACTTC
TRBV4-1	TRBJ1-2	TRBD1	.	CASSPGQAPNYGYTF	TGCGCCAGCAGCCCGGGACAGGCTCCCAACTATGGCTACACCTTC
TRBV10-2	TRBJ1-1	.	.	CASNERMNTEAFF	TGCGCCAGCAACGAGAGAATGAACACTGAAGCTTTCTTT
TRBV7-9	TRBJ2-3	.	.	CASSPTLDTQYF	TGTGCCAGCAGCCCAACCTTGGATACGCAGTATTTT
TRBV30	TRBJ2-7	.	medium-sized	CAWDATYEQYF	TGTGCCTGGGACGCTACCTACGAGCAGTACTTC
TRBV9	TRBJ1-2	.	.	CASSGGESVNYGYTF	TGTGCCAGCAGCGGGGGGGAGAGCGTAAACTATGGCTACACCTTC
TRBV6-5	TRBJ2-2	TRBD2	.	CASSYSGGWNTGELFF	TGTGCCAGCAGTTACTCGGGAGGGTGGAACACCGGGGAGCTGTTTTTT
TRBV7-8	TRBJ2-7	.	.	CASSLAQAGYEQYF	TGTGCCAGCAGCTTAGCTCAGGCGGGCTACGAGCAGTACTTC
TRBV7-8	TRBJ2-1	TRBD2	.	CASSLVRTSNEQFF	TGTGCCAGCAGCTTAGTAAGGACTAGCAATGAGCAGTTCTTC
TRBV13	TRBJ1-1	.	.	CASSLGRTEAFF	TGTGCCAGCAGCTTAGGGAGGACTGAAGCTTTCTTT
TRBV6-6	TRBJ2-5	.	.	CASSEAGAMKTQYF	TGTGCCAGCAGTGAGGCAGGGGCTATGAAGACCCAGTACTTC
TRBV4-1	TRBJ1-1	.	.	CASSQGGGGGGAFF	TGCGCCAGCAGCCAAGGAGGAGGGGGAGGGGGAGCTTTCTTT
TRBV2	TRBJ2-2	TRBD1	.	CASSDRGPGTGELFF	TGTGCCAGCAGTGACAGGGGGCCGGGCACCGGGGAGCTGTTTTTT
TRBV7-6	TRBJ1-2	.	.	CASSSGGADGYTF	TGTGCCAGCAGCTCGGGCGGGGCGGATGGCTACACCTTC
TRBV5-4	TRBJ2-1	TRBD2	.	CASSLYSGGANEQFF	TGTGCCAGCAGCTTATATAGCGGGGGGGCGAATGAGCAGTTCTTC
TRBV4-1	TRBJ2-7	TRBD2	.	CASSQDRAGGREQYF	TGCGCCAGCAGCCAAGATCGGGCGGGGGGGCGCGAGCAGTACTTC
TRBV5-1	TRBJ2-3	.	.	CASTLGSWGTDTQYF	TGCGCCAGCACCTTGGGCAGTTGGGGCACAGATACGCAGTATTTT
TRBV25-1	TRBJ2-2	.	few	CASSEYMTGELFF	TGTGCCAGCAGTGAATATATGACCGGGGAGCTGTTTTTT
TRBV7-8	TRBJ2-7	TRBD2	few	CASSPLETSVNEQYF	TGTGCCAGCAGCCCATTAGAGACTAGCGTCAACGAGCAGTACTTC
TRBV30	TRBJ1-2	.	few	CAWSSGLWDYGYTF	TGTGCCTGGAGTTCCGGGCTCTGGGACTATGGCTACACCTTC
TRBV6-6	TRBJ1-3	.	.	CASSYGRGGNTIYF	TGTGCCAGCAGTTACGGGAGGGGCGGAAACACCATATATTTT